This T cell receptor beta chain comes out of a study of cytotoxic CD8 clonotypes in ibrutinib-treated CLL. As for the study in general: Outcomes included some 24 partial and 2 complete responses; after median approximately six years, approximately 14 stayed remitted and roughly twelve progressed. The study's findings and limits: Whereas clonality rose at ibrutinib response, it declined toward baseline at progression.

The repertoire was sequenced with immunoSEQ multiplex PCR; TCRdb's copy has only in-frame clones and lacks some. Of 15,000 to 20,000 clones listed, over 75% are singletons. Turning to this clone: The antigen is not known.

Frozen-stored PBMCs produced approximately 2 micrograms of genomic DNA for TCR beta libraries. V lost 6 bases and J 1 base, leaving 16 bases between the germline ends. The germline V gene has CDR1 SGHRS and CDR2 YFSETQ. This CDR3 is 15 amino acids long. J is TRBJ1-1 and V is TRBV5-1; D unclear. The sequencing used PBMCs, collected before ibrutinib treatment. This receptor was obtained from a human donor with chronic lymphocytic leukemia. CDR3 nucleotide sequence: TGCGCCAGCACCATCAGGCCCGGCCAGAACACTGAAGCTTTCTTT. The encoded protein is CASTIRPGQNTEAFF.